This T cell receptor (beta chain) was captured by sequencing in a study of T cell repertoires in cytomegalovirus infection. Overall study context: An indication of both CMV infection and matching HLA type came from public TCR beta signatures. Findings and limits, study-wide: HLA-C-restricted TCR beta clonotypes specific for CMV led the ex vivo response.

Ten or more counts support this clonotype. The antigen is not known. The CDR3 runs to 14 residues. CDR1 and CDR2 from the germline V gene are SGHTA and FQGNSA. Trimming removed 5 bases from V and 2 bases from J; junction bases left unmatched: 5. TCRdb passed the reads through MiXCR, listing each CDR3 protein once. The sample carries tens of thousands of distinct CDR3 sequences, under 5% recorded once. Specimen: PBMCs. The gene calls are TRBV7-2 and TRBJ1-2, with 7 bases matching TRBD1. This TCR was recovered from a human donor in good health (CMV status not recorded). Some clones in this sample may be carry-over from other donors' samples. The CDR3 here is CASSATGQNYGYTF. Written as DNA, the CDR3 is TGTGCCAGCAGCGCGACGGGACAGAACTATGGCTACACCTTC.